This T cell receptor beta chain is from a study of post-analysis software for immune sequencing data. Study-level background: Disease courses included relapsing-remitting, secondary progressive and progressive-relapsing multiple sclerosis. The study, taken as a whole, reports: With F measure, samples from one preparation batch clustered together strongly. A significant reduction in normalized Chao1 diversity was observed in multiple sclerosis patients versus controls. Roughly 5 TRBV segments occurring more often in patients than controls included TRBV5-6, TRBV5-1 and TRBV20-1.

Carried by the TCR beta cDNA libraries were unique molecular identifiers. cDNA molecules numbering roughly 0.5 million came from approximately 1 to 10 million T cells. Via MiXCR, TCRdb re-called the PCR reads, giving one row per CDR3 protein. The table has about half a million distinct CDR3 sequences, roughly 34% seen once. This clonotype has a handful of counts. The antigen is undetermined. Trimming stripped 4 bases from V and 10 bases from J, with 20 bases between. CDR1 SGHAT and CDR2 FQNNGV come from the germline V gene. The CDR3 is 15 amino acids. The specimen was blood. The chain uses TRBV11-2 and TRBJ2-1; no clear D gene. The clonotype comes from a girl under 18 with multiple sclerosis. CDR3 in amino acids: CASSSRLGSSVEQFF. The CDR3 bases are TGTGCCAGCAGCTCCCGTCTGGGCTCGAGTGTGGAGCAGTTCTTC.